This entry lists 29 T cell receptor beta chains sequenced from one sample in a study of neurological immune-mediated disorders (dated by TCRdb to between 2019 and 2020). Libraries were prepared through 5' RACE. For sequencing, an Illumina HiSeq 2500 was employed. TCRdb redid the processing of the public reads, applying fastp at Q25 and MiXCR, and retained in-frame beta chains. CDR3 protein sequences are deduplicated, and each keeps its most common genes and DNA. This sample has tens of thousands of distinct CDR3 sequences in its table, and approximately 5% of those were observed once. The ten largest account for around 9.7% of the sample. Sequencing input: CD4+ T cells from blood. These receptors all stem from a man aged 18 to 30 in good health.

In its sample, this clonotype was seen many times. The CDR3 spells CSARVESSGNTIYF. CDR3 DNA sequence: TGCAGTGCTAGGGTCGAGAGCTCTGGAAACACCATATATTTT. V usage is TRBV20-1 and J usage is TRBJ1-3, with D unresolved. This CDR3 spans 14 amino acids. In germline, CDR1 is DFQATT, CDR2 SNEGSKA (reference sequence). V was clipped by 3 bases and J by 0 bases, with 9 bases between them.

This clonotype was observed at least ten times. V gene TRBV20-1 combines with J gene TRBJ1-1; weak D call: TRBD1 (6 bases). This CDR3 is built from 13 residues. Germline loops: CDR1 DFQATT, CDR2 SNEGSKA (reference sequence). The V end was cut by 6 bases, the J end by 8 bases, with 19 bases between. The chain's CDR3 is CSATGKGDVEAFF. The CDR3 region has the DNA TGCAGTGCCACCGGGAAGGGGGACGTGGAAGCTTTCTTT.

This clonotype came up many times. The rearrangement links TRBV5-1 to TRBJ1-2, with D unclear. With 4 bases removed from V and 0 bases from J, the gap between germline ends came to 16 bases. The CDR3 runs 16 residues. Germline V gene data show CDR1 as SGHRS and CDR2 as YFSETQ. The CDR3 coding sequence is TGCGCCAGCAGCCCCTACATCGATACGACTAACTATGGCTACACCTTC. This sequence encodes CASSPYIDTTNYGYTF. Together with reference TRBV5-1 and TRBJ1-2, the CDR3 gives the full variable domain: KAGVTQTPRYLIKTRGQQVTLSCSPISGHRSVSWYQQTPGQGLQFLFEYFSETQRNKGNFPGRFSGRQFSNSRSEMNVSTLELGDSALYLCASSPYIDTTNYGYTFGSGTRLTVV.

This clonotype was seen a handful of times. The rearrangement links TRBV20-1 to TRBJ1-5; the D gene is possibly TRBD1 (6 bases). The CDR3 is made up of 18 amino acids. Trimming cost V 3 bases and J 3 bases, with 24 bases left between them. Looked up from germline, CDR1 is DFQATT and CDR2 is SNEGSKA (reference sequence). The CDR3 is CSASIPVWRDTSNQPQHF. The CDR3 coding sequence is TGCAGTGCTAGTATCCCCGTGTGGAGGGACACCTCCAATCAGCCCCAGCATTTT.

The chain links TRBV20-1 to TRBJ1-5; TRBD1 is a possible D gene (6 bases). The germline V and J ends were trimmed by 0 bases and 5 bases, with 17 bases remaining between them. Germline V gene lookup returns CDR1 DFQATT and CDR2 SNEGSKA (reference sequence). The length of the CDR3 is 16 residues. The CDR3 is CSARDSTRGRDQPQHF. In nucleotides, the CDR3 is TGCAGTGCTAGAGACTCGACCCGGGGGCGTGATCAGCCCCAGCATTTT.

This clonotype was recorded many times. The chain recombines TRBV29-1 with TRBJ2-3, with 11 bases matching TRBD2. The germline CDR1 and CDR2 sequences are SQVTM and ANQGSEA. The CDR3 has 12 residues. V dropped 4 bases and J dropped 6; count of bases not matched to a gene: 0. CDR3 nucleotides: TGCAGCGTTGGGACTAGCGGGGATACGCAGTATTTT. Its protein product is CSVGTSGDTQYF.

In its sample, this clonotype was seen many times. The chain employs TRBV4-2 and TRBJ1-1, with unresolved D. The CDR3 runs 15 residues. Trimming removed 3 bases from V and 1 base from J, with 12 bases in between. Germline values: CDR1 LGHNA, CDR2 YNFKEQ. The CDR3 DNA follows: TGTGCCAGCAGCCATGTCGATGGGAGGAACACTGAAGCTTTCTTT. This sequence encodes CASSHVDGRNTEAFF.

This clonotype appeared many times. This chain links TRBV5-1 with TRBJ2-5, with 10 nucleotides matching TRBD1. Germline trimming cut 0 bases from V and 4 bases from J; bases unmatched to any gene: 0. The CDR3 sequence is 14 residues long. Germline CDR1 reads SGHRS; CDR2 reads YFSETQ. CDR3 in DNA: TGCGCCAGCAGCTTGGGACAGGGGGCAGAGACCCAGTACTTC. This translates into CASSLGQGAETQYF.

This clonotype showed up many times. This chain connects TRBV6-5 to TRBJ1-1; D is undetermined. Trimming pared 2 bases from V and 3 bases from J, leaving 7 bases between. CDR1 is MNHEY, CDR2 SVGAGI, per germline. The CDR3 runs 13 residues. This chain's CDR3 is CASSYGRDTEAFF. In DNA, the CDR3 is TGTGCCAGCAGTTACGGGCGGGACACTGAAGCTTTCTTT.

This clonotype was found many times. The J gene is TRBJ2-7, the V gene TRBV7-8, with 11 bases lining up with TRBD2. The CDR3 covers 15 residues. V shed 3 bases, J shed 5 bases, and the junction held 6 bases outside the gene matches. Per germline, CDR1 SGHVS and CDR2 FQNEAQ. This chain's CDR3 is CASSFRLAGTNEQYF. The DNA of the CDR3 is TGTGCCAGCAGCTTTCGACTAGCGGGGACCAACGAGCAGTACTTC.

Ten or more counts support this clonotype. The V call is TRBV3-1, the J call TRBJ2-7; perhaps D is TRBD1 or TRBD2 (5 bases each). This CDR3 contains 14 residues. The V end lost 6 bases, the J end lost 1 base, and 13 bases lay between the germline ends. Germline V gene data show CDR1 as LGHDT and CDR2 as YNNKEL (reference sequence). CDR3 nucleotide sequence: TGTGCCAGCAGTCGATGGGACCATTCCTACGAGCAGTACTTC. This sequence encodes CASSRWDHSYEQYF.

The table lists this clonotype with a few counts. V gene TRBV5-6 combines with J gene TRBJ2-5; 16 bases are shared with TRBD2. V lost 3 bases to trimming and J lost 5 bases; unmatched junction nucleotides: 7. The CDR3 consists of 17 residues. Germline values: CDR1 SGHDT, CDR2 YYEEEE. The CDR3 sequence: CASSSPGLAGGMETQYF. The CDR3 DNA is TGTGCCAGCAGCTCACCGGGACTAGCGGGGGGGATGGAGACCCAGTACTTC.

At least ten counts were recorded for this clonotype. The chain couples TRBV20-1 to TRBJ2-7, with D unclear. Germline CDR1 DFQATT, CDR2 SNEGSKA (reference sequence). V was pared by 2 bases and J by 1 base, with 15 bases between. The CDR3 covers 15 residues. CDR3 nucleotide sequence: TGCAGTGCTAGATCTCCCGCGACGGAATCCTACGAGCAGTACTTC. Translated: CSARSPATESYEQYF.

This clonotype has a count of ten or more. The CDR3 nucleotides are TGTGCCAGCAGTCCGTTAGCGGGGGGCCACAATGAGCAGTTCTTC. Protein product: CASSPLAGGHNEQFF. The genes are TRBV27 and TRBJ2-1; 10 bases fit TRBD2. The ends lost 5 bases at V and 5 bases at J; junction bases unmatched: 6. Germline assignment: CDR1 MNHEY and CDR2 SMNVEV (reference sequence). The CDR3 is 15 residues long.

This clonotype was observed at least ten times. CDR3 region: CSIATSSYEQYF. The CDR3 coding sequence is TGCAGCATCGCGACTAGTTCCTACGAGCAGTACTTC. This chain joins TRBV29-1 and TRBJ2-7, with D perhaps matching TRBD2 (6 bases). Germline CDR1 and CDR2: SQVTM and ANQGSEA. This CDR3 is built from 12 residues. Trimming stripped 8 bases from V and 1 base from J, with 12 bases between.

This clonotype was seen ten or more times. This rearrangement joins TRBV5-1 to TRBJ2-1; the D gene could be TRBD1 or TRBD2 (6 bases each). V lost 0 bases and J 5 bases, leaving 12 bases between the germline ends. CDR3 length: 15 amino acids. The germline CDR1 and CDR2 sequences are SGHRS and YFSETQ. This chain's CDR3 is CASSLEAEGDNEQFF. CDR3 nucleotides: TGCGCCAGCAGCTTGGAGGCGGAGGGGGACAATGAGCAGTTCTTC.

This clonotype was detected many times. This rearrangement joins TRBV20-1 to TRBJ1-6; D is undetermined. V lost 6 bases and J 3 bases, leaving 15 bases between the germline ends. CDR3 length: 15 amino acids. The V gene's germline CDR1 is DFQATT and CDR2 SNEGSKA (reference sequence). CDR3 loop: CSATSVTGYNSPLHF. Written as DNA, the CDR3 is TGCAGTGCAACCTCGGTCACGGGCTATAATTCACCCCTCCACTTT.

This clonotype was detected many times. The V call is TRBV29-1, the J call TRBJ2-3, with 7 bases that match TRBD1. V lost 6 bases to trimming and J lost 2 bases; unmatched junction nucleotides: 8. This CDR3 has 14 amino acids. CDR1 is SQVTM, CDR2 ANQGSEA, per germline. The CDR3 protein is CSVNPGQYTDTQYF. The CDR3 bases are TGCAGCGTCAATCCGGGACAGTACACAGATACGCAGTATTTT.

The sample holds many counts of this clonotype. The V gene is TRBV29-1, the J gene TRBJ1-5, with 9 positions matching TRBD1. Per germline, CDR1 SQVTM and CDR2 ANQGSEA. The CDR3 is 13 amino acids. After removal of 5 bases from V and 6 bases from J, the junction contained 5 bases not matched to a gene. CDR3 sequence (DNA): TGCAGCGTTCTAACAGGGGGCTCTCAGCCCCAGCATTTT. Protein: CSVLTGGSQPQHF.

This clonotype has at least ten counts. The rearrangement uses TRBV20-1 and TRBJ2-5; no definite D call. V gave up 1 base and J gave up 5 bases, with 5 bases separating them. The CDR3 is 11 residues long. Germline-derived CDR1 and CDR2 are DFQATT and SNEGSKA (reference sequence). This CDR3 is CSARALETQYF. The CDR3 DNA sequence: TGCAGTGCTAGAGCCTTGGAGACCCAGTACTTC.

The sample holds many counts of this clonotype. This chain links TRBV7-3 with TRBJ2-1; D gene unclear. The germline V gene encodes CDR1 SGHTA and CDR2 FQGTGA. The CDR3 runs 16 residues. Trimming pared 5 bases from V and 0 bases from J, leaving 14 bases between. The CDR3 spells CASSPYEQSSYNEQFF. The DNA for the CDR3 is TGTGCCAGCAGCCCATATGAACAGAGCTCCTACAATGAGCAGTTCTTC. Looking up the rest from reference TRBV7-3 and TRBJ2-1 gives the full variable domain: GAGVSQTPSNKVTEKGKYVELRCDPISGHTALYWYRQSLGQGPEFLIYFQGTGAADDSGLPNDRFFAVRPEGSVSTLKIQRTERGDSAVYLCASSPYEQSSYNEQFFGPGTRLTVL.

This clonotype was recorded at least ten times. The chain is built from TRBV5-1 and TRBJ2-2; 8 positions agree with TRBD2. The CDR3 has 16 amino acids. Germline V CDR1 and CDR2: SGHRS, YFSETQ. V gave up 3 bases and J gave up 4 bases; unmatched junction bases: 8. CDR3: CASSSSGGRGTGELFF. The CDR3 bases are TGCGCCAGCAGCTCATCGGGGGGGAGGGGCACCGGGGAGCTGTTTTTT.

In this sample, this clonotype turned up many times. The V and J genes are TRBV7-3 and TRBJ2-2, with TRBD2 identical over 12 bases. The J segment lost 5 bases and the V segment lost 2 bases, leaving 6 bases of the junction unmatched. The CDR3 runs 17 residues. Germline V lookup: CDR1 SGHTA, CDR2 FQGTGA. The CDR3 reads CASSLLAGGPETGELFF. CDR3 DNA: TGTGCCAGCAGCTTACTAGCGGGGGGGCCGGAGACCGGGGAGCTGTTTTTT. Full variable domain (remainder filled in from reference TRBV7-3 and TRBJ2-2): GAGVSQTPSNKVTEKGKYVELRCDPISGHTALYWYRQSLGQGPEFLIYFQGTGAADDSGLPNDRFFAVRPEGSVSTLKIQRTERGDSAVYLCASSLLAGGPETGELFFGEGSRLTVL.

Within the sample, this clonotype is medium-sized. This chain uses TRBV27 with TRBJ1-2, with a tentative D call TRBD1 (5 bases). Trimming shortened V by 8 bases and J by 1 base, and 14 bases separated the two germline ends. This CDR3 is 14 amino acids long. Per germline, CDR1 MNHEY and CDR2 SMNVEV (reference sequence). The CDR3 coding sequence is TGTGCCAGCCTGAACGGGGGGGATAACTATGGCTACACCTTC. Translation: CASLNGGDNYGYTF.

There are many counts of this clonotype. This chain links TRBV5-1 with TRBJ2-1, with 7 bases fitting TRBD1. This CDR3 is built from 14 residues. Germline-derived CDR1 and CDR2 are SGHRS and YFSETQ. With V trimmed by 0 bases and J by 7 bases, 4 bases remained unmatched. The CDR3 DNA follows: TGCGCCAGCAGCTTGGTTCAGGGGGTAAATGAGCAGTTCTTC. It codes for CASSLVQGVNEQFF.

In its sample, this clonotype was seen many times. This chain joins TRBV5-1 and TRBJ2-7, with TRBD1 matching 11 bases. Germline-derived CDR1 and CDR2 are SGHRS and YFSETQ. V dropped 4 bases and J dropped 3; count of bases not matched to a gene: 3. There are 14 residues in the CDR3. This CDR3 is CASSPGQGGYEQYF. The CDR3 DNA sequence: TGCGCCAGCAGCCCGGGACAGGGGGGCTACGAGCAGTACTTC.

There are many counts of this clonotype. The DNA of the CDR3 is TGCAGCGGTAGCGGGGGGGCAAGTGAGCAGTTCTTC. Translation: CSGSGGASEQFF. This chain connects TRBV29-1 to TRBJ2-1, with 11 bases that match TRBD2. The CDR3 totals 12 residues. Unmatched junction bases numbered 5, after V lost 7 bases and J lost 9 bases. Germline CDR1 SQVTM, CDR2 ANQGSEA.

This clonotype was counted a few times. The chain has TRBV6-2 or TRBV6-3 and TRBJ2-1, with 12 bases identical to TRBD2. Germline trimming cut 3 bases from V and 5 bases from J; bases unmatched to any gene: 8. The germline gives CDR1 MNHEY, CDR2 SVGEGT. The CDR3 extends over 17 amino acids. CDR3 bases: TGTGCCAGCAGTTATCCTGGACTAGCGGGGCACAACAATGAGCAGTTCTTC. Amino acid sequence: CASSYPGLAGHNNEQFF.

This clonotype was seen at least ten times. The rearrangement uses TRBV5-8 and TRBJ2-1, with D hard to call. The V end lost 10 bases, the J end lost 6 bases, and 17 bases lay between the germline ends. The germline V gene encodes CDR1 SGHTS and CDR2 YDEGEE. This CDR3 comprises 13 residues. CDR3 coding DNA: TGTGCCTGCGTTCGGGCCCTCATCAATGAGCAGTTCTTC. Its translation is CACVRALINEQFF. The variable domain in full, completed from reference TRBV5-8 and TRBJ2-1, reads EAGVTQSPTHLIKTRGQQATLRCSPISGHTSVYWYQQALGLGLQFLLWYDEGEERNRGNFPPRFSGRQFPNYSSELNVNALELEDSALYLCACVRALINEQFFGPGTRLTVL.